Shown below are 14 T cell receptor beta chains from a single sample sequenced in a study of vaccination and CD4 T cells after COVID-19. These receptors' antigens are unknown. An Oncomine TCR Beta short-read assay was used to sequence the DNA from cultured CD4+ T cells. TCRdb reprocessed the PCR reads with MiXCR, giving one entry per CDR3 protein. The sample has over 20,000 distinct CDR3 sequences, approximately 50% seen once. As for treatment: roughly nine-day PBMC culture with coronavirus spike peptide pools or control peptides (ViraFEST assay). The sequenced sample consisted of CD4+ T cells from blood, cultured in vitro. Every receptor here comes from a human donor who had recovered from COVID-19.

The chain is built from TRBV11-3 and TRBJ2-1, with 9 bases fitting TRBD2. The CDR3 extends over 13 amino acids. The V segment lost 4 bases and the J segment 14 bases; nucleotides outside the gene matches: 9. Per germline, CDR1 SGHNT and CDR2 YENEEA. The CDR3 DNA sequence: TGTGCCAGCAGCTCCCCGCGGGAGGGAGGAAAGTTCTTC. Protein sequence: CASSSPREGGKFF.

Only a few counts were recorded for this clonotype. The V gene is TRBV6-1, the J gene TRBJ2-5; D is uncertain. The CDR3 is 12 amino acids. Trimming left V 3 bases short and J 3 bases short, with 5 bases between. Germline V lookup: CDR1 MNHNS, CDR2 SASEGT. The CDR3 DNA is TGTGCCAGCAGTGACCTAGAAGAGACCCAGTACTTC. This sequence encodes CASSDLEETQYF.

The chain is built from TRBV29-1 and TRBJ1-1; 9 positions agree with TRBD1. Germline V lookup: CDR1 SQVTM, CDR2 ANQGSEA. This CDR3 spans 14 amino acids. Trimming removed 5 bases from V and 4 bases from J; junction bases left unmatched: 8. The CDR3 reads CSVMGQGISTEAFF. The CDR3 coding sequence is TGCAGCGTTATGGGACAGGGCATTAGCACTGAAGCTTTCTTT.

This CDR3 is CASSLGRYSNQPQHF. The CDR3 DNA reads TGTGCCAGCAGCTTAGGACGGTATAGCAATCAGCCCCAGCATTTT. This chain connects TRBV7-2 to TRBJ1-5; D is unresolved. Germline assignment: CDR1 SGHTA and CDR2 FQGNSA. V was pared by 1 base and J by 0 bases, with 7 bases between. CDR3 length equals 15 residues.

This chain joins TRBV12-3 or TRBV12-4 and TRBJ1-6, with D perhaps TRBD1 (5 bases). The V end lost 1 base, the J end lost 11 bases, and 9 bases lay between the germline ends. This CDR3 region has 13 residues. CDR3 sequence reads: CASSLGKGAPLHF. The CDR3 DNA sequence: TGTGCCAGCAGTTTAGGGAAAGGGGCACCCCTCCACTTT.

The chain recombines TRBV20-1 with TRBJ2-3; 11 bases agree with TRBD2. This CDR3 is built from 23 residues. Germline loops: CDR1 DFQATT, CDR2 SNEGSKA (reference sequence). V trimming: 5 bases; J trimming: 0 bases; junction bases outside the gene matches: 28. The CDR3 is CSAPRRGPLAGVTTVTSTDTQYF. The CDR3 nucleotides are TGCAGTGCTCCCCGCCGCGGACCACTAGCGGGAGTCACGACTGTTACTAGCACAGATACGCAGTATTTT.

The chain uses TRBV6-2 or TRBV6-3 and TRBJ1-2, with D uncertain. Germline V gives CDR1 MNHEY, CDR2 SVGEGT. The CDR3 has 13 residues. V was clipped by 5 bases and J by 0 bases, with 7 bases between them. The chain's CDR3 is CASSQGANYGYTF. The CDR3 nucleotides are TGTGCCAGCAGTCAAGGAGCTAACTATGGCTACACCTTC.

This clonotype was observed a few times. This chain's CDR3 is CSAWNPVDGYTF. The CDR3 bases are TGCAGTGCCTGGAACCCGGTGGATGGCTACACCTTC. This sequence joins TRBV20-1 and TRBJ1-2; the D is unclear. Germline CDR1 DFQATT, CDR2 SNEGSKA (reference sequence). The V gene lost 6 bases and the J gene lost 6 bases, with 14 bases spanning the gap. This CDR3 spans 12 amino acids.

The chain recombines TRBV24-1 with TRBJ1-5; D unresolved. The germline CDR1 and CDR2 sequences are KGHDR and SFDVKD. Trimming removed 4 bases at V and 0 bases at J, with 15 bases between. The length of the CDR3 is 17 residues. CDR3 residues: CATSDPRVENSNQPQHF. The DNA for the CDR3 is TGTGCCACCAGTGACCCGCGGGTAGAGAATAGCAATCAGCCCCAGCATTTT.

This clonotype was counted between two and nine times. J is TRBJ1-1 and V is TRBV7-9; D is unclear. Germline V gives CDR1 SEHNR, CDR2 FQNEAQ (reference sequence). V lost 8 bases and J 4 bases, leaving 17 bases between the germline ends. CDR3 length equals 14 residues. DNA of the CDR3: TGTGCCAGCGTCCCCTCCGGAGGGAGCACTGAAGCTTTCTTT. Amino acid sequence: CASVPSGGSTEAFF.

The rearrangement uses TRBV2 and TRBJ1-5, with D unresolved. Germline CDR1 is SNHLY and CDR2 is FYNNEI. Trimming removed 0 bases from V and 15 bases from J, with 12 bases in between. There are 12 residues in the CDR3. CDR3 sequence reads: CASSEAGTLTHF. Written as DNA, the CDR3 is TGTGCCAGCAGTGAAGCGGGAACCCTAACGCATTTT.

This clonotype was observed a few times. This chain uses TRBV27 with TRBJ2-5; 7 bases agree with TRBD1. The CDR3 extends over 13 amino acids. V lost 6 bases and J lost 4; bases outside the gene matches: 5. Germline CDR1 MNHEY, CDR2 SMNVEV (reference sequence). This chain's CDR3 is CASRRTGRETQYF. CDR3 DNA sequence: TGTGCCAGCAGGCGGACAGGTCGAGAGACCCAGTACTTC.

The table lists this clonotype with a count of one. This chain links TRBV28 with TRBJ2-1; maybe TRBD1 (5 bases). Germline V gene lookup returns CDR1 MDHEN and CDR2 SYDVKM. Trimming removed 3 bases from V and 3 bases from J, with 15 bases in between. The CDR3 is 16 residues long. CDR3 protein: CASSFKTWTNYNEQFF. The DNA of the CDR3 is TGTGCCAGCAGTTTTAAGACATGGACAAACTACAATGAGCAGTTCTTC.

As for this clonotype: Germline and junction disagree at one end, which may indicate a read error. V usage is TRBV19 and J usage is TRBJ1-5, with TRBD1 matching 8 bases. Per germline, CDR1 LNHDA and CDR2 SQIVND (reference sequence). The CDR3 loop spans 16 amino acids. DNA of the CDR3: TGTGCCAGCAGTACTCAGGGGGCTGGGAACAATCAGCCCCAGCATTTT. Translation: CASSTQGAGNNQPQHF. Combining the CDR3 with reference TRBV19 and TRBJ1-5 gives the whole variable domain DGGITQSPKYLFRKEGQNVTLSCEQNLNHDAMYWYRQDPGQGLRLIYYSQIVNDFQKGDIAEGYSVSREKKESFPLTVTSAQKNPTAFYLCASSTQGAGNNQPQHFGDGTRLSIL.